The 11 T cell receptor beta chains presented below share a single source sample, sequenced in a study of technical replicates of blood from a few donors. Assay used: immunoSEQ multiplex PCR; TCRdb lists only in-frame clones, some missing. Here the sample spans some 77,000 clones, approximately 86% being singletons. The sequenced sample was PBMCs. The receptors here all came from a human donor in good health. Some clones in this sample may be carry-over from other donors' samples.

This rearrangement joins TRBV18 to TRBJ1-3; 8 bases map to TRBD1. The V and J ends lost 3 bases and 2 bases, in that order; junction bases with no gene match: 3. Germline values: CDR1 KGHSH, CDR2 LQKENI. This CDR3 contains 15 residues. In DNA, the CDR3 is TGTGCCAGCTCACCTTCAGGGGGCCCTGGAAACACCATATATTTT. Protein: CASSPSGGPGNTIYF.

The CDR3 DNA is TGTGCCAGCAGCTTGGACGGGAGCCACACCATATATTTT. This codes for CASSLDGSHTIYF. The chain links TRBV5-4 to TRBJ1-3; unclear D gene. CDR3 length equals 13 residues. From germline, CDR1 is SGHNT and CDR2 YYREEE (reference sequence). Trimming removed 0 bases at V and 8 bases at J, with 9 bases between.

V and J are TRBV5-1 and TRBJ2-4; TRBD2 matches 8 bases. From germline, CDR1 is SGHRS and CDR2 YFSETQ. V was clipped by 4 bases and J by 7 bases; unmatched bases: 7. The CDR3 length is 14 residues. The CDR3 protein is CASSVTSVPNIQYF. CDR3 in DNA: TGCGCCAGCAGCGTGACTAGCGTTCCTAACATTCAGTACTTC.

CDR3 region: CASSLETSLLAYEQYF. Here the CDR3 DNA reads TGTGCCAGCAGCCTGGAGACTAGCCTTCTAGCCTACGAGCAGTACTTC. V is TRBV7-9 and J is TRBJ2-7; TRBD2 agrees at 7 bases. Per the germline V gene, CDR1 is SEHNR and CDR2 is FQNEAQ (reference sequence). The V gene end was trimmed by 5 bases and the J gene end by 2 bases; junction bases not matched to a gene: 12. There are 16 residues in the CDR3.

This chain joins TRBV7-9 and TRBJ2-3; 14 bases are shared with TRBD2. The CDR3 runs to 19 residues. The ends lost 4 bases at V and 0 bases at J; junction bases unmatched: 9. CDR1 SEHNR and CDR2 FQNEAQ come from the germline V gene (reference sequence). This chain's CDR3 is CASSSLGLAGGSSTDTQYF. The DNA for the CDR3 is TGTGCCAGCAGCTCCCTAGGACTAGCGGGGGGCTCTAGCACAGATACGCAGTATTTT.

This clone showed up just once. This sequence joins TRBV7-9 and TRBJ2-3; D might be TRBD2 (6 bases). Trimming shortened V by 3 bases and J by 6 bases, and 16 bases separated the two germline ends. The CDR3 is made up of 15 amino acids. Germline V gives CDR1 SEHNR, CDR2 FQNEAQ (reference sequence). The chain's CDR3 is CASSFSAGAGDTQYF. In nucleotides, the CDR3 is TGTGCCAGCAGCTTTTCTGCCGGGGCGGGGGATACGCAGTATTTT.

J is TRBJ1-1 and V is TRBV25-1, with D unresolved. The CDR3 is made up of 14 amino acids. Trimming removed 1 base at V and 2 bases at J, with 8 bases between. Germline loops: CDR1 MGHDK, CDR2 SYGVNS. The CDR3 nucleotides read TGTGCCAGCAGTGAATTGTGGGCAAACACTGAAGCTTTCTTT. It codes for CASSELWANTEAFF.

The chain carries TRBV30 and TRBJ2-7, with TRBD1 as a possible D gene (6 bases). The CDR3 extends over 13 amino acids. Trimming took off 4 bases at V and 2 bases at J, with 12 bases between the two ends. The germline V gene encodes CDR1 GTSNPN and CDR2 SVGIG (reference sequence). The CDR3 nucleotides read TGTGCCTGGAACCAGGGGCCTGCCTACGAGCAGTACTTC. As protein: CAWNQGPAYEQYF.

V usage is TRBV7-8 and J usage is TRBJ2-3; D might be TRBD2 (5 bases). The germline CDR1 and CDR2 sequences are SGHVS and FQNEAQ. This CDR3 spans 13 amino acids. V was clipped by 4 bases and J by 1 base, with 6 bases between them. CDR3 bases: TGTGCCAGCAGCTGGACTCGCACAGATACGCAGTATTTT. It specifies CASSWTRTDTQYF.

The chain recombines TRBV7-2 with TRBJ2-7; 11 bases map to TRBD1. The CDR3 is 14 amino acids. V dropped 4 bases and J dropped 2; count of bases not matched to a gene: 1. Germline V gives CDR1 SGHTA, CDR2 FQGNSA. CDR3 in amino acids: CASSSDRGPYEQYF. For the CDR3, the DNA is TGTGCCAGCAGCTCGGACAGGGGGCCCTACGAGCAGTACTTC.

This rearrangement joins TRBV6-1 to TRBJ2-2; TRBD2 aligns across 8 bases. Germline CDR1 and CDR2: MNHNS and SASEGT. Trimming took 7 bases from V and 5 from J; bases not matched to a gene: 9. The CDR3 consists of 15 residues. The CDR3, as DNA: TGTGCCAGCATCAGAGGACTAGCTAGTACCGGGGAGCTGTTTTTT. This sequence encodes CASIRGLASTGELFF.